The 26 T cell receptor beta chains below come from one sample, sequenced in a study of T cells in Graves' hyperthyroidism and ophthalmopathy. TCR beta CDR3 sequences were amplified from RNA transcripts. Using the HTBI primer set, a first-round RT-PCR was run on the TCR CDR3. TCRdb passed the multiplex PCR reads through MiXCR, listing each CDR3 protein once. This sample yields 550,000 to 600,000 distinct CDR3 sequences, of which 14% are seen a single time; roughly 7% belongs to the top ten. The material sequenced was blood. These receptor sequences come from a woman aged 18-29 years with Graves' ophthalmopathy.

This clonotype was recorded many times. V gene TRBV20-1 combines with J gene TRBJ2-7; the D gene is possibly TRBD2 (5 bases). The CDR3 contains 13 residues. The germline CDR1 and CDR2 sequences are DFQATT and SNEGSKA (reference sequence). The CDR3 reads CRARSVRVYEQYF. For the CDR3, the DNA is TGCAGGGCCCGTTCCGTGAGGGTTTACGAGCAGTACTTC.

This clonotype was picked up many times. This chain links TRBV3-1 with TRBJ2-5, with 11 positions matching TRBD2. The CDR3 extends over 15 amino acids. The germline CDR1 and CDR2 sequences are LGHDT and YNNKEL (reference sequence). Trimming took 5 bases from V and 3 from J; bases not matched to a gene: 5. Written as DNA, the CDR3 is TGTGCCAGCAGCTATGTACTAGCGGGAGAAGAGACCCAGTACTTC. Encoded protein: CASSYVLAGEETQYF.

In its sample, this clonotype was seen a few times. The CDR3 DNA is TGTGCCAGCAGCCAAGTGGGTTATAGCAATCAGCCCCAGCATTTT. Encoded protein: CASSQVGYSNQPQHF. This chain joins TRBV16 and TRBJ1-5; D is uncertain. This CDR3 has 15 amino acids. The germline gives CDR1 KGHSY, CDR2 FQNENV. The V and J ends lost 2 bases and 0 bases respectively, with 8 bases between them.

This clonotype was picked up a small number of times. This CDR3 is CASSPSRADTQYF. As DNA, the CDR3 is TGTGCCAGCAGCCCCTCGAGGGCAGATACGCAGTATTTT. The V and J genes are TRBV9 and TRBJ2-3, with TRBD2 as a possible D gene (5 bases). The CDR3 consists of 13 residues. V was cut by 4 bases and J by 4 bases, with 10 bases left in between. The germline V gene encodes CDR1 SGDLS and CDR2 YYNGEE.

This clonotype was observed a few times. It may be a read error: a sequence one base away is much more abundant. The CDR3 does not close with the conserved phenylalanine or tryptophan, likely indicating a read error. The chain recombines TRBV20-1 with TRBJ1-1, with no clear D. Germline V gene sequence: CDR1 DFQATT, CDR2 SNEGSKA (reference sequence). The V and J ends lost 4 bases and 0 bases respectively, with 15 bases between them. CDR3 length equals 15 residues. In nucleotides, the CDR3 is TGCAGTGCTAACGGGCAGGACCCCATGAACACTGAAGCTTTCCTT. Translating it yields CSANGQDPMNTEAFL.

This clonotype was recorded at least ten times. The rearrangement joins TRBV3-1 to TRBJ2-5; 9 positions agree with TRBD2. This CDR3 contains 17 residues. Trimming at V came to 1 base and at J to 0 bases, leaving 6 bases not matched to a gene. Germline-derived CDR1 and CDR2 are LGHDT and YNNKEL (reference sequence). The CDR3 DNA reads TGTGCCAGCAGCCAAGGACTGGCGGGAGGGTACCAAGAGACCCAGTACTTC. Protein: CASSQGLAGGYQETQYF.

This clonotype was detected many times. The rearrangement uses TRBV29-1 and TRBJ1-1; D ambiguous. This CDR3 spans 11 amino acids. Germline V gene lookup returns CDR1 SQVTM and CDR2 ANQGSEA. Trimming cost V 4 bases and J 7 bases, with 10 bases left between them. CDR3 in DNA: TGCAGCGTTGGAGGGCGCGTTGAAGCTTTCTTT. Amino acids: CSVGGRVEAFF.

At least ten counts were recorded for this clonotype. This chain uses TRBV28 with TRBJ2-1; unclear D gene. The germline V and J ends were trimmed by 5 bases and 4 bases, with 15 bases remaining between them. Germline CDR1 MDHEN, CDR2 SYDVKM. The CDR3 is made up of 15 amino acids. CDR3 in DNA: TGTGCCAGCAGTGGCACGGGTCCCCATTACAATGAGCAGTTCTTC. It is translated as CASSGTGPHYNEQFF.

This clonotype showed up many times. For the CDR3, the DNA is TGTGCCAGCAGCGTAGCCTTAACTAGTCCCAGCACAGATACGCAGTATTTT. This sequence encodes CASSVALTSPSTDTQYF. This rearrangement joins TRBV9 to TRBJ2-3, with a possible D match to TRBD2 (5 bases). The germline V gene has CDR1 SGDLS and CDR2 YYNGEE. The length of the CDR3 is 17 residues. With 0 bases removed from V and 0 bases from J, the gap between germline ends came to 14 bases.

This clonotype was detected only a few times. This chain joins TRBV30 and TRBJ1-4; weak D call: TRBD1 (6 bases). Trimming pared 0 bases from V and 7 bases from J, leaving 15 bases between. Germline lookup yields CDR1 GTSNPN and CDR2 SVGIG (reference sequence). This CDR3 region has 15 residues. The CDR3 here is CAWSVGGSTTEKLFF. The CDR3 DNA is TGTGCCTGGAGTGTTGGGGGCTCTACGACTGAAAAACTGTTTTTT. Using reference TRBV30 and TRBJ1-4 for the parts outside the CDR3, the full variable domain is SQTIHQWPATLVQPVGSPLSLECTVEGTSNPNLYWYRQAAGRGLQLLFYSVGIGQISSEVPQNLSASRPQDRQFILSSKKLLLSDSGFYLCAWSVGGSTTEKLFFGSGTQLSVL.

The rearrangement uses TRBV30 and TRBJ2-3; D possibly corresponds to TRBD2 (6 bases). With 4 bases removed from V and 6 bases from J, the gap between germline ends came to 8 bases. The CDR3 runs to 11 residues. In germline, CDR1 is GTSNPN, CDR2 SVGIG (reference sequence). The CDR3 DNA reads as TGTGCCTGGAAGGAGGGGGATACGCAGTATTTT. Residues: CAWKEGDTQYF.

The J gene is TRBJ2-3, the V gene TRBV10-3; D call uncertain. Trimming took 7 bases from V and 2 from J, leaving 13 bases between them. Per the germline V gene, CDR1 is ENHRY and CDR2 is SYGVKD. The CDR3 sequence is 14 residues long. The CDR3 spells CAIMGSHPTDTQYF. Here the CDR3 DNA reads TGTGCCATCATGGGGTCTCATCCCACAGATACGCAGTATTTT.

As to this clonotype: With a much larger clone just one base away, this may be a read error. The rearrangement uses TRBV28 and TRBJ1-5; tentative D call: TRBD1 (6 bases). Germline CDR1 MDHEN, CDR2 SYDVKM. The CDR3 contains 14 residues. The CDR3 region has the DNA TGTGCCAGCGCAGGGGAGAGCGGCAATCGGCCCCAGCATTTT. Protein product: CASAGESGNRPQHF.

The chain uses TRBV11-3 and TRBJ2-6; TRBD2 is a possible D gene (5 bases). CDR3 length equals 17 residues. Per the germline V gene, CDR1 is SGHNT and CDR2 is YENEEA. The V and J ends lost 7 bases and 0 bases respectively, with 16 bases between them. CDR3 DNA sequence: TGTGCCAGCACCTCACGAACCGGGGTCTCTGGGGCCAACGTCCTGACTTTC. This codes for CASTSRTGVSGANVLTF.

At least ten counts were recorded for this clonotype. The chain carries TRBV12-3 or TRBV12-4 and TRBJ1-5; TRBD1 matches 7 bases. The length of the CDR3 is 16 residues. With V trimmed by 6 bases and J by 3 bases, 11 bases remained unmatched. The CDR3 here is CASSSRGGSTNQPQHF. The DNA of the CDR3 is TGTGCCAGCAGCTCCAGGGGGGGGTCTACCAATCAGCCCCAGCATTTT.

This clonotype occurred many times. The chain couples TRBV7-3 to TRBJ2-1; 7 bases agree with TRBD1. This CDR3 region has 15 residues. The trim removed 1 base at V and 4 bases at J, leaving 4 bases unmatched. The germline V gene encodes CDR1 SGHTA and CDR2 FQGTGA. In DNA form, the CDR3 reads TGTGCCAGCAGCTTAAGGGACAGCTATTACAATGAGCAGTTCTTC. Amino acids: CASSLRDSYYNEQFF.

This clonotype was counted many times. V is TRBV27 and J is TRBJ2-1; no reliable D call. Per the germline V gene, CDR1 is MNHEY and CDR2 is SMNVEV (reference sequence). Between the trimmed V and J ends, which lost 2 bases and 0 bases, there was a span of 11 bases. This CDR3 spans 16 amino acids. The CDR3 is CASSLIAVHSYNEQFF. The CDR3 nucleotides are TGTGCCAGCAGTTTAATTGCTGTTCACTCCTACAATGAGCAGTTCTTC.

This clonotype has ten or more counts. The chain couples TRBV20-1 to TRBJ2-3; a possible D gene is TRBD1 (5 bases). Trimming removed 1 base at V and 6 bases at J, with 11 bases between. The CDR3 covers 13 residues. The V gene's germline CDR1 is DFQATT and CDR2 SNEGSKA (reference sequence). The CDR3 sequence: CSARGQPGDTQYF. The CDR3 DNA sequence: TGCAGTGCTAGAGGACAGCCTGGGGATACGCAGTATTTT.

To note about this clonotype: A much more abundant neighbour one base away suggests this may be a read error. CDR3 protein: CAIGGGRGDNEQFF. CDR3 in DNA: TGTGCCATCGGTGGCGGGAGGGGGGACAATGAGCAGTTCTTC. The chain carries TRBV10-3 and TRBJ2-1, with TRBD2 matching over 9 bases. The CDR3 is made up of 14 amino acids. J gave up 5 bases and V 8 bases, and 7 bases lay outside the gene matches. In germline, CDR1 is ENHRY, CDR2 SYGVKD.

This clonotype has ten or more counts. J is TRBJ1-1 and V is TRBV6-6; 7 bases are a match to TRBD1. The CDR3 contains 14 residues. The germline CDR1 and CDR2 sequences are MNHNY and SVGAGI (reference sequence). V lost 2 bases and J lost 2; bases outside the gene matches: 2. The CDR3 DNA sequence: TGTGCCAGCAGTTACGACAGGGTTAACACTGAAGCTTTCTTT. Translated, it gives CASSYDRVNTEAFF.

This clonotype was seen at least ten times. This chain connects TRBV25-1 to TRBJ2-6; no definite D call. The CDR3 runs to 13 residues. Trimming cost V 7 bases and J 0 bases, with 4 bases left between them. Germline lookup yields CDR1 MGHDK and CDR2 SYGVNS. The CDR3: CASTFSGANVLTF. The CDR3 DNA follows: TGTGCCAGCACCTTCTCTGGGGCCAACGTCCTGACTTTC.

This clonotype appeared many times. This chain links TRBV5-6 with TRBJ2-5; TRBD1 agrees at 9 bases. V trimming: 3 bases; J trimming: 3 bases; junction bases outside the gene matches: 6. The CDR3 consists of 15 residues. In germline, CDR1 is SGHDT, CDR2 YYEEEE. The CDR3 nucleotides read TGTGCCAGCAGCTCCCCACAGGGGGCAGAAGAGACCCAGTACTTC. Its translation: CASSSPQGAEETQYF.

The sample holds a few counts of this clonotype. The chain uses TRBV7-9 and TRBJ2-7; no clear D gene. This CDR3 is built from 13 residues. V shed 5 bases and J shed 1 base, with 9 bases lying between them. In germline, CDR1 is SEHNR, CDR2 FQNEAQ (reference sequence). In nucleotides, the CDR3 is TGTGCCAGCAGCCAACGGGCGTCCTACGAGCAGTACTTC. The encoded protein is CASSQRASYEQYF.

About this clonotype: Just one base apart from a much larger clone, this may be a read error. The rearrangement uses TRBV28 and TRBJ2-7; 9 bases agree with TRBD2. Trimming took 4 bases from V and 5 from J; bases not matched to a gene: 6. CDR3 length: 14 amino acids. Germline CDR1 MDHEN, CDR2 SYDVKM. The CDR3 nucleotides are TGTGCCAGCAGTTCCCCGGGACTAGCTAACGAGCAGTACTTC. The encoded protein is CASSSPGLANEQYF.

The chain carries TRBV20-1 and TRBJ2-7; 9 bases agree with TRBD1. Per the germline V gene, CDR1 is DFQATT and CDR2 is SNEGSKA (reference sequence). Trimming removed 5 bases from V and 4 bases from J; junction bases left unmatched: 21. The length of the CDR3 is 18 residues. The CDR3 loop reads CSASRRDRERGGAYEQYF. The CDR3 region has the DNA TGCAGTGCTTCCCGTAGGGACAGGGAGAGGGGGGGTGCGTACGAGCAGTACTTC.

A few counts support this clonotype. The V and J genes are TRBV5-5 and TRBJ2-7, with 7 bases lining up with TRBD2. J was trimmed by 6 bases and V by 5 bases; bases with no gene match: 20. The CDR3 extends over 17 amino acids. Germline V gene data show CDR1 as SGHKS and CDR2 as YYEKEE (reference sequence). CDR3 residues: CASRRDPSLAVEAEQYF. The CDR3 coding sequence is TGTGCCAGCAGACGTGACCCATCGCTAGCGGTTGAGGCCGAGCAGTACTTC.